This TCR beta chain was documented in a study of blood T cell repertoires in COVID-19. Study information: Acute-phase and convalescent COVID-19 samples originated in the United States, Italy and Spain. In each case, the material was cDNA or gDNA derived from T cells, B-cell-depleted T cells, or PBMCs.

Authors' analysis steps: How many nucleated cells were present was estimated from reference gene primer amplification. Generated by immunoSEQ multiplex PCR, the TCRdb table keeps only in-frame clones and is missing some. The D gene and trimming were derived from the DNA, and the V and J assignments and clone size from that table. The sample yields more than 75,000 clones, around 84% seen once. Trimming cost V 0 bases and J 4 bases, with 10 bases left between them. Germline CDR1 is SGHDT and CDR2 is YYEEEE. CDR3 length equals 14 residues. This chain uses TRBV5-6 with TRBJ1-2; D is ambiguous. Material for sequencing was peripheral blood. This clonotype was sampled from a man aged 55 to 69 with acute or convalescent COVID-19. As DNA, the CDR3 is TGTGCCAGCAGCTTGGTCGGGGTATCCTATGGCTACACCTTC. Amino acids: CASSLVGVSYGYTF.